This paragraph covers one T cell receptor (beta chain) sequence. Its specificity is not known. Trimming shortened V by 7 bases and J by 8 bases, and 19 bases separated the two germline ends. CDR3 length: 15 residues. Germline CDR1 reads SGHRS; CDR2 reads YFSETQ. For the second PCR, which ran for 7 to 11 cycles, a sample-barcoded 5' primer and a J-beta primer mix were used. TCRdb recomputed calls from the 5' RACE reads with MiXCR, one row per CDR3 protein. The sample lists some 900,000 distinct CDR3 sequences, 45% to 50% occurring once. These data come from a study of blood T cells in healthy people across ages. Study observations and caveats: Among long-lived donors, naive CD4+ cells were more numerous and diversity higher than in aged donors.

The genes are TRBV5-1 and TRBJ1-6; the D is unclear. The TCR originated in a man aged 30 to 45 in good health. Source material: blood. The CDR3 here is CASRLGTLSDSPLHF. CDR3 DNA: TGCGCCAGCCGACTGGGAACCCTCTCCGATTCACCCCTCCACTTT.